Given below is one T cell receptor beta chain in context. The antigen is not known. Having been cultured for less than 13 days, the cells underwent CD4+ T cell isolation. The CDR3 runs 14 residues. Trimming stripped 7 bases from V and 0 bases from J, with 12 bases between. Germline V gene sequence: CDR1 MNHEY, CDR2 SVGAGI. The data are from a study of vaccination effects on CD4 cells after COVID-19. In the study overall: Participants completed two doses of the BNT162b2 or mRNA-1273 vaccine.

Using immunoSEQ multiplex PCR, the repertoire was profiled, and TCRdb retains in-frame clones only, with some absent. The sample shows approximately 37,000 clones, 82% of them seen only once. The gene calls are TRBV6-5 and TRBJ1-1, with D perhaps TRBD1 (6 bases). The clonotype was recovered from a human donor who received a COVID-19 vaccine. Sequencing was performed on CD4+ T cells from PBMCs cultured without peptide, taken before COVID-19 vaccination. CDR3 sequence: CASITGSVNTEAFF. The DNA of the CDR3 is TGTGCCAGCATCACAGGGTCGGTGAACACTGAAGCTTTCTTT.